These 24 T cell receptor beta chains share one sample of origin, sequenced in a study of cytomegalovirus exposure and HLA in healthy donors. PCR was performed using 60 Vbeta and 13 Jbeta primers. Here immunoSEQ multiplex PCR was the method, and the copy in TCRdb shows in-frame clones only, minus some. Seen here are about 170,000 clones, approximately 80% observed once, and the top ten hold roughly 0.76%. The sample consisted of PBMCs. These receptors all stem from a female donor in good health and CMV-seronegative.

CDR3 nucleotide sequence: TGTGCCTGGACAGGGGGCTACGAGCAGTACTTC. This gives the protein CAWTGGYEQYF. This chain links TRBV30 with TRBJ2-5, with 7 bases aligning to TRBD1. The J call is in doubt because the DNA end fits TRBJ2-7 better. The germline V gene has CDR1 GTSNPN and CDR2 SVGIG (reference sequence). The CDR3 length is 11 residues.

The gene calls are TRBV28 and TRBJ1-2; no clear D gene. Germline-derived CDR1 and CDR2 are MDHEN and SYDVKM. The CDR3 loop spans 15 amino acids. Trimming left V 6 bases short and J 8 bases short, with 22 bases between. CDR3 sequence: CASSPLSEPVRGYTF. The CDR3 bases are TGTGCCAGCAGCCCCCTTTCGGAGCCGGTGAGGGGCTACACCTTC.

The chain is built from TRBV19 and TRBJ2-7, with TRBD1 matching over 7 bases. V dropped 6 bases and J dropped 3; count of bases not matched to a gene: 2. This CDR3 contains 12 residues. CDR1 LNHDA and CDR2 SQIVND come from the germline V gene (reference sequence). The CDR3 nucleotides read TGTGCCAGTAGCTGGGACAGCTACGAGCAGTACTTC. Encoded protein: CASSWDSYEQYF.

The chain is built from TRBV30 and TRBJ2-7; TRBD2 agrees at 10 bases. Germline CDR1 reads GTSNPN; CDR2 reads SVGIG (reference sequence). V shed 8 bases, J shed 4 bases, and the junction held 11 bases outside the gene matches. The CDR3 is 14 residues long. The CDR3 here is CASRRAGGPYEQYF. CDR3 nucleotides: TGTGCCAGCAGGCGAGCGGGAGGGCCGTACGAGCAGTACTTC.

The genes are TRBV5-6 and TRBJ2-5; TRBD1 is a possible D gene (6 bases). This CDR3 is built from 13 residues. CDR1 is SGHDT, CDR2 YYEEEE, per germline. The germline V and J ends were trimmed by 4 bases and 5 bases, with 12 bases remaining between them. This CDR3 is CASSLRGRETQYF. CDR3 nucleotide sequence: TGTGCCAGCAGCCTCAGGGGTAGGGAGACCCAGTACTTC.

The chain recombines TRBV4-2 with TRBJ2-3; D is possibly TRBD1 (5 bases). V gave up 2 bases and J gave up 2 bases, with 11 bases separating them. The CDR3 consists of 15 residues. Germline V gives CDR1 LGHNA, CDR2 YNFKEQ. In DNA form, the CDR3 reads TGTGCCAGCAGCCAACAGGGCGGCATCACAGATACGCAGTATTTT. Protein sequence: CASSQQGGITDTQYF.

The chain uses TRBV18 and TRBJ2-2; TRBD2 matches 10 bases. Germline V gives CDR1 KGHSH, CDR2 LQKENI. The V gene end was trimmed by 1 base and the J gene end by 1 base; junction bases not matched to a gene: 3. The CDR3 sequence is 17 residues long. CDR3 in DNA: TGTGCCAGCTCACCACGAACTAGCGGGGTGAACACCGGGGAGCTGTTTTTT. It is translated as CASSPRTSGVNTGELFF.

This clone was observed a handful of times. The chain joins TRBV6-6 to TRBJ1-1, with D unresolved. The CDR3 loop spans 12 amino acids. The V end lost 6 bases, the J end lost 1 base, and 6 bases lay between the germline ends. Germline V gene lookup returns CDR1 MNHNY and CDR2 SVGAGI (reference sequence). DNA for the CDR3: TGTGCCAGCAGGGACTCGAACACTGAAGCTTTCTTT. The encoded protein is CASRDSNTEAFF.

On this clone itself: The same CDR3 also results from other DNA sequences found in this sample. The rearrangement joins TRBV7-9 to TRBJ2-5, with a tentative D call TRBD1 (5 bases). There are 15 residues in the CDR3. Germline V gene sequence: CDR1 SEHNR, CDR2 FQNEAQ (reference sequence). V was trimmed by 5 bases and J by 4 bases, leaving 17 bases between them. CDR3 sequence reads: CASSRLAGLGETQYF. The CDR3 DNA follows: TGTGCCAGCAGCCGCCTCGCAGGGCTGGGAGAGACCCAGTACTTC.

The chain combines TRBV30 with TRBJ1-1; no firm D call. Trimming pared 3 bases from V and 10 bases from J, leaving 9 bases between. Germline CDR1 is GTSNPN and CDR2 is SVGIG (reference sequence). This CDR3 spans 10 amino acids. This CDR3 reads CAWSRGAAFF. In nucleotides, the CDR3 is TGTGCCTGGAGCCGGGGTGCAGCTTTCTTT.

The rearrangement links TRBV4-3 to TRBJ1-2, with 9 positions matching TRBD1. V dropped 6 bases and J dropped 8; count of bases not matched to a gene: 16. This CDR3 is 16 amino acids long. The germline gives CDR1 LGHNA, CDR2 YSLEER. The CDR3 sequence: CASRHQLGQGVGGYTF. DNA of the CDR3: TGCGCCAGCAGGCACCAGTTGGGACAGGGAGTAGGGGGCTACACCTTC.

About this clone itself: Other DNA sequences in the sample encode the same CDR3. The chain combines TRBV10-3 with TRBJ1-4; D is ambiguous. Trimming removed 1 base at V and 0 bases at J, with 9 bases between. Germline CDR1 ENHRY, CDR2 SYGVKD. The CDR3 is 16 residues long. The CDR3 bases are TGTGCCATCAGTGAGTTCCGCCTAGCAACTAATGAAAAACTGTTTTTT. This codes for CAISEFRLATNEKLFF.

This chain connects TRBV27 to TRBJ2-3, with D unresolved. The germline V and J ends were trimmed by 5 bases and 6 bases, with 12 bases remaining between them. Germline-derived CDR1 and CDR2 are MNHEY and SMNVEV (reference sequence). The CDR3 totals 13 residues. Here the CDR3 DNA reads TGTGCCAGCAGTCTGTATGAAGAGGATACGCAGTATTTT. Its protein is CASSLYEEDTQYF.

The CDR3, as DNA: TGCGCCAGCAGCCAAGACCTGGACAGGGGGCCGTCGAACACCGGGGAGCTGTTTTTT. Amino acid sequence: CASSQDLDRGPSNTGELFF. The chain links TRBV4-3 to TRBJ2-2; TRBD1 aligns across 11 bases. Germline trimming cut 0 bases from V and 0 bases from J; bases unmatched to any gene: 6. The CDR3 runs to 19 residues. The germline CDR1 and CDR2 sequences are LGHNA and YSLEER.

This clone was found a few times. The chain recombines TRBV29-1 with TRBJ2-3, with 9 positions matching TRBD2. Germline trimming cut 8 bases from V and 1 base from J; bases unmatched to any gene: 7. The CDR3 is 14 amino acids. The germline V gene has CDR1 SQVTM and CDR2 ANQGSEA. CDR3 nucleotides: TGCAGCATTCGGGCTAGCGGGGGCACAGATACGCAGTATTTT. Translating gives CSIRASGGTDTQYF.

The chain carries TRBV27 and TRBJ2-4; 8 positions match TRBD2. The CDR3 spans 17 residues. The germline V gene encodes CDR1 MNHEY and CDR2 SMNVEV (reference sequence). Trimming at V came to 11 bases and at J to 1 base, leaving 16 bases not matched to a gene. CDR3: CAGGRKRSCSAKNIQYF. The CDR3 DNA follows: TGTGCCGGCGGGAGGAAGCGGAGTTGTTCGGCCAAAAACATTCAGTACTTC.

This clone was observed a single time. The rearrangement uses TRBV29-1 and TRBJ2-4; D possibly corresponds to TRBD1 (6 bases). This CDR3 has 12 residues. The germline gives CDR1 SQVTM, CDR2 ANQGSEA. The V end lost 6 bases, the J end lost 8 bases, and 14 bases lay between the germline ends. The CDR3 region is CSVLGAGDIQYF. The DNA for the CDR3 is TGCAGCGTGTTGGGGGCTGGGGACATTCAGTACTTC.

This clone came up a few times. The CDR3, as DNA: TGTGCCAGCAGTGAACTAGCGGGGGCCACAGATACGCAGTATTTT. The encoded protein is CASSELAGATDTQYF. The rearrangement links TRBV25-1 to TRBJ2-3; 10 nucleotides align to TRBD2. The germline CDR1 and CDR2 sequences are MGHDK and SYGVNS. V gave up 2 bases and J gave up 2 bases; unmatched junction bases: 1. The CDR3 consists of 15 residues.

Only one count was recorded for this clone. V and J are TRBV29-1 and TRBJ1-5, with 7 nucleotides matching TRBD1. Germline CDR1 reads SQVTM; CDR2 reads ANQGSEA. The CDR3 runs to 16 residues. Trimming cost V 4 bases and J 0 bases; bases outside gene matches: 9. CDR3: CSVVLGSGGSNQPQHF. Written as DNA, the CDR3 is TGCAGCGTTGTATTGGGGTCAGGGGGTAGCAATCAGCCCCAGCATTTT.

The V gene is TRBV25-1, the J gene TRBJ2-3; D gene uncertain. This CDR3 spans 16 amino acids. Trimming pared 1 base from V and 0 bases from J, leaving 11 bases between. Germline V lookup: CDR1 MGHDK, CDR2 SYGVNS. The CDR3 DNA follows: TGTGCCAGCAGTGAATTTTTTGCGGAGAGCACAGATACGCAGTATTTT. Encoded protein: CASSEFFAESTDTQYF. The full variable domain, rest sourced from reference TRBV25-1 and TRBJ2-3, is EADIYQTPRYLVIGTGKKITLECSQTMGHDKMYWYQQDPGMELHLIHYSYGVNSTEKGDLSSESTVSRIRTEHFPLTLESARPSHTSQYLCASSEFFAESTDTQYFGPGTRLTVL.

Details on this clone: Mismatch with germline at one junction end may stem from a read error. V gene TRBV9 combines with J gene TRBJ2-6; 15 nucleotides agree with TRBD2. Germline assignment: CDR1 SGDLS and CDR2 YYNGEE. The CDR3 is 15 amino acids. The CDR3 coding sequence is TGTGCCAGCAGCGCGGGACTAGCGGGGGGCAACGTCCTGACTTTC. Translating gives CASSAGLAGGNVLTF.

J is TRBJ2-7 and V is TRBV4-3, with 8 bases matching TRBD1. The CDR3 covers 16 residues. Germline CDR1 LGHNA, CDR2 YSLEER. With 0 bases clipped from V and 3 bases from J, the junction kept 7 bases outside the gene matches. The CDR3 nucleotides read TGCGCCAGCAGCCAAGATCCACAGGGGGGATACTACGAGCAGTACTTC. Translation gives CASSQDPQGGYYEQYF.

This rearrangement joins TRBV10-2 to TRBJ2-1, with 10 bases that match TRBD1. The CDR3 is 17 amino acids. Unmatched junction bases numbered 11, after V lost 4 bases and J lost 5 bases. Germline V CDR1 and CDR2: WSHSY, SAAADI. The CDR3 here is CASSGPLGGQGNNEQFF. Here the CDR3 DNA reads TGCGCCAGCAGTGGCCCACTGGGGGGACAGGGGAACAATGAGCAGTTCTTC.

This clone was detected only a few times. The chain employs TRBV6-1 and TRBJ2-5; 9 nucleotides match TRBD1. CDR1 is MNHNS, CDR2 SASEGT, per germline. The CDR3 has 14 residues. V shed 4 bases, J shed 5 bases, and the junction held 5 bases outside the gene matches. Written as DNA, the CDR3 is TGTGCCAGCAGTGCTTGGACAGGGGACGAGACCCAGTACTTC. Translation: CASSAWTGDETQYF.